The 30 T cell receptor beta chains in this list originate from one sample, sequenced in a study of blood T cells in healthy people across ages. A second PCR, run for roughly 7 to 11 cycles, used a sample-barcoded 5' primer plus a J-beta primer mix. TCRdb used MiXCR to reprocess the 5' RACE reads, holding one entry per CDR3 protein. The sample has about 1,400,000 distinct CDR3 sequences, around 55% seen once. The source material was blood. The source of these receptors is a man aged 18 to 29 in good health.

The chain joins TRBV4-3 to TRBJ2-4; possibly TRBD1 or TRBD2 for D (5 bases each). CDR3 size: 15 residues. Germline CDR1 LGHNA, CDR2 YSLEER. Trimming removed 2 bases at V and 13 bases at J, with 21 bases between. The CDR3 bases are TGCGCCAGCAGCCAACTAGGGACCACCTCAGGAGAGCAGTACTTC. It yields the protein CASSQLGTTSGEQYF.

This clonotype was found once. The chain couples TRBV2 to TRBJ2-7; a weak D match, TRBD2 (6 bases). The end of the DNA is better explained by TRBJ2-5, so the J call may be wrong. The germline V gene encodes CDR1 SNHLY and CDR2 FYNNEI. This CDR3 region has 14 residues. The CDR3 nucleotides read TGTGCCAGCAGTGAAAGGGAGGCCGGGAAGACCCAGTACTTC. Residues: CASSEREAGKTQYF.

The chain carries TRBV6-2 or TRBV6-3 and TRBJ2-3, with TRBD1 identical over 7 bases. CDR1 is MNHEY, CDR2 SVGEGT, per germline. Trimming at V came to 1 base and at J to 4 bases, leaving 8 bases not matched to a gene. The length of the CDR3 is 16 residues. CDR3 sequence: CASSYLGTAPPDTQYF. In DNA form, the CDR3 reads TGTGCCAGCAGTTACTTGGGGACAGCTCCCCCAGATACGCAGTATTTT.

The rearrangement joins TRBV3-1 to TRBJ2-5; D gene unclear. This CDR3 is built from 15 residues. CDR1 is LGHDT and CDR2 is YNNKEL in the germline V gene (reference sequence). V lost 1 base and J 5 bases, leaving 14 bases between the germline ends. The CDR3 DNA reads TGTGCCAGCAGCCAAGGCGGTTACGCTGGCGAGACCCAGTACTTC. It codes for CASSQGGYAGETQYF.

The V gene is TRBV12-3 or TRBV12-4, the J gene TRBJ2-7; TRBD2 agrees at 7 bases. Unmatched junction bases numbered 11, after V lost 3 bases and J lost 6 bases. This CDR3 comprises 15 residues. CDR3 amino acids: CASSFSDAGVPEQYF. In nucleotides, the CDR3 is TGTGCCAGCAGTTTTTCTGACGCGGGAGTACCCGAGCAGTACTTC.

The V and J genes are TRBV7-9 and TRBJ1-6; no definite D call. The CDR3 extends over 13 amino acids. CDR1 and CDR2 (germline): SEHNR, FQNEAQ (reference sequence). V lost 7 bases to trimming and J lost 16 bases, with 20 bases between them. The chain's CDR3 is CASTEKWEEGLHF. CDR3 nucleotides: TGTGCCAGCACCGAAAAATGGGAAGAGGGTCTCCACTTT.

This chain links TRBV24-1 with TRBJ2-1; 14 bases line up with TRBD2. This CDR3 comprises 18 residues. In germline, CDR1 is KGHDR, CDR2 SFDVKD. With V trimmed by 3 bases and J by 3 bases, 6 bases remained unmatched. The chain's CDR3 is CATSDPGTSGGNYNEQFF. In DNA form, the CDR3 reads TGTGCCACCAGTGATCCCGGGACTAGCGGGGGAAACTACAATGAGCAGTTCTTC.

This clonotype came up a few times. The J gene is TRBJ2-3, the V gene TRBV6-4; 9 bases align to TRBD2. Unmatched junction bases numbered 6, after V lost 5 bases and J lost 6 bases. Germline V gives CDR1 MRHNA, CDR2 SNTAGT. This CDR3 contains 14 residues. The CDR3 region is CASSPGTSSDTQYF. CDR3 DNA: TGTGCCAGCAGTCCCGGGACTAGCTCTGATACGCAGTATTTT.

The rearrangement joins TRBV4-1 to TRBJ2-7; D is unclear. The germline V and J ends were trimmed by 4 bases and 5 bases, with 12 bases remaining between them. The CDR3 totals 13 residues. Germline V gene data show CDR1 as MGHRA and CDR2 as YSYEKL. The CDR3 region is CASSPSQADEQYF. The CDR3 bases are TGCGCCAGCAGCCCGTCACAAGCCGACGAGCAGTACTTC.

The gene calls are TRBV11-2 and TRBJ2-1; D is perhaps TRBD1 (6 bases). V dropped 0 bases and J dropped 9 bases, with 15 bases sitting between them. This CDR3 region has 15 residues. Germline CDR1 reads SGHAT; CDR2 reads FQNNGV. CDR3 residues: CASSLDRGSGFEQFF. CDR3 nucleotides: TGTGCCAGCAGCTTAGATAGGGGGTCGGGGTTTGAGCAGTTCTTC.

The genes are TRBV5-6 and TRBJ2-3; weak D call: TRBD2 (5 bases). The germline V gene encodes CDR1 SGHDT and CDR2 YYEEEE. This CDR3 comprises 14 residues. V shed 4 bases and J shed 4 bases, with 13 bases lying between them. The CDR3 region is CASSKPGLPDTQYF. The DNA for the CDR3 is TGTGCCAGCAGCAAACCGGGGTTACCAGATACGCAGTATTTT. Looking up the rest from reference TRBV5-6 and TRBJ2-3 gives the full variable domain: DAGVTQSPTHLIKTRGQQVTLRCSPKSGHDTVSWYQQALGQGPQFIFQYYEEEERQRGNFPDRFSGHQFPNYSSELNVNALLLGDSALYLCASSKPGLPDTQYFGPGTRLTVL.

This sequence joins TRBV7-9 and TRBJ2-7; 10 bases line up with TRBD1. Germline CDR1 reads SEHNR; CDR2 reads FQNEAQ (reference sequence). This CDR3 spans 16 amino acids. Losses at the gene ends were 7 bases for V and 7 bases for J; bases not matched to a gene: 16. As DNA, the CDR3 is TGTGCCAGCAACCACAGCCCGAGACAGGGGGCAAGTGAGCAGTACTTC. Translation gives CASNHSPRQGASEQYF.

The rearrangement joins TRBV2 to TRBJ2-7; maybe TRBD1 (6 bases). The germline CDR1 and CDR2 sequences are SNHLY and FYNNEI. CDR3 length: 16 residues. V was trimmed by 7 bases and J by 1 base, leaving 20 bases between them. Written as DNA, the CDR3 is TGTGCCAGCACTCCCGGACTCGCAGGGGCATCCTACGAGCAGTACTTC. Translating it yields CASTPGLAGASYEQYF.

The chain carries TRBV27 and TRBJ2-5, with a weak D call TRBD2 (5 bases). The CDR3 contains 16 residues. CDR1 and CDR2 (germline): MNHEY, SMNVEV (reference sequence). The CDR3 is CLSNVEGPFAWETQYF. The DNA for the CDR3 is TGTTTAAGCAACGTTGAGGGCCCATTTGCCTGGGAGACCCAGTACTTC.

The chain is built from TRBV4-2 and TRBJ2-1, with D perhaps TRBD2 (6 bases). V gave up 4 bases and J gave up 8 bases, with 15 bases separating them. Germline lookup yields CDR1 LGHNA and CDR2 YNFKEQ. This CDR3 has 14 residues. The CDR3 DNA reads TGTGCCAGCAGCCCTTTCGGGGGTGGGTATGAGCAGTTCTTC. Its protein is CASSPFGGGYEQFF.

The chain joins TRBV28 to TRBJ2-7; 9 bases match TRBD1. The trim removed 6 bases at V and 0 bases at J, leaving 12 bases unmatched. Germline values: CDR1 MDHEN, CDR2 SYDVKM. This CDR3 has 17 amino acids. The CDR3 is CASRKGTGSFGSYEQYF. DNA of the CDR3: TGTGCCAGCAGAAAGGGGACAGGGAGTTTCGGCTCCTACGAGCAGTACTTC.

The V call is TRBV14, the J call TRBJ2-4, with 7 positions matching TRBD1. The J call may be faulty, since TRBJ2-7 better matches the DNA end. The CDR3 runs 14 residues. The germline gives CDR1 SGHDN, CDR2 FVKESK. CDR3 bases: TGTGCCAGCAGCCAGGGACAGAGATTCTACGAGCAGTACTTC. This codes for CASSQGQRFYEQYF.

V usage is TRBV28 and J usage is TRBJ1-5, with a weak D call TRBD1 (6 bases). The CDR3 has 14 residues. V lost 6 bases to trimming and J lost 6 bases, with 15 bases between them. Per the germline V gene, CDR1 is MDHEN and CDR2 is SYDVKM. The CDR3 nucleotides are TGTGCCAGCAGCCCCCGGGGGGCATTTCAGCCCCAGCATTTT. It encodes CASSPRGAFQPQHF. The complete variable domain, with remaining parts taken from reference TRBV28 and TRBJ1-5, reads DVKVTQSSRYLVKRTGEKVFLECVQDMDHENMFWYRQDPGLGLRLIYFSYDVKMKEKGDIPEGYSVSREKKERFSLILESASTNQTSMYLCASSPRGAFQPQHFGDGTRLSIL.

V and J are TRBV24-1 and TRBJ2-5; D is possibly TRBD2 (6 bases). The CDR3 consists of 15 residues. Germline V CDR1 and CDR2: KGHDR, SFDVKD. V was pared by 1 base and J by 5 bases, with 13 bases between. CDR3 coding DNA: TGTGCCACCAGTGATTTATCGGGGGTTGATGAGACCCAGTACTTC. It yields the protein CATSDLSGVDETQYF.

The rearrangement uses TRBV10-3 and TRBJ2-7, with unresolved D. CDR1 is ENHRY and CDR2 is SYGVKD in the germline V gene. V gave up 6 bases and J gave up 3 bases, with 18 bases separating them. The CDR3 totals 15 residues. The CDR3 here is CAIRKDSRPFYEQYF. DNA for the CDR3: TGTGCCATCAGGAAAGATAGTAGGCCGTTCTACGAGCAGTACTTC.

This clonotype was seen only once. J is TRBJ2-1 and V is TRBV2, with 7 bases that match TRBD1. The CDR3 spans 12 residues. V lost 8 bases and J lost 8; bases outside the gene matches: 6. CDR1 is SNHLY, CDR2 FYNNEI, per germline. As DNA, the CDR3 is TGTGCCAGCGACGAAGGGGGCGATGAGCAGTTCTTC. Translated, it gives CASDEGGDEQFF.

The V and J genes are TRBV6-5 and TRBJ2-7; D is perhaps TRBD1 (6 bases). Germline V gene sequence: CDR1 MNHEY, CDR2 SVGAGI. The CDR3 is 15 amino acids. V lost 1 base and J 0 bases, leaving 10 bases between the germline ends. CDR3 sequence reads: CASSYFTGHSYEQYF. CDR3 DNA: TGTGCCAGCAGTTACTTTACAGGGCACTCCTACGAGCAGTACTTC.

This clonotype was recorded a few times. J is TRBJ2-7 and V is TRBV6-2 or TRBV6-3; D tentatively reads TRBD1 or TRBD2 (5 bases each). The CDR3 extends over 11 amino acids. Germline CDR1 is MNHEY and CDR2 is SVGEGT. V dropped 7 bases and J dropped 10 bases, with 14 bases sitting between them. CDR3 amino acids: CASTIGTFQYF. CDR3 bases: TGTGCCAGCACCATCGGGACGTTCCAGTACTTC.

This CDR3 reads CASSQVGAAQETQYF. Here the CDR3 DNA reads TGTGCCAGCAGCCAAGTGGGGGCGGCCCAAGAGACCCAGTACTTC. The chain carries TRBV4-2 and TRBJ2-5; D perhaps matches TRBD1 (6 bases). This CDR3 has 15 residues. Germline CDR1 LGHNA, CDR2 YNFKEQ. Trimming took 1 base from V and 1 from J, leaving 10 bases between them.

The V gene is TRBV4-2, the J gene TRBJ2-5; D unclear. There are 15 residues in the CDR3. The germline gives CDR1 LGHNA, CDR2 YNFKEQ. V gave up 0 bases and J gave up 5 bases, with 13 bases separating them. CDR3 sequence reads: CASSQDGLVGETQYF. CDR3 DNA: TGTGCCAGCAGCCAAGATGGCCTAGTTGGGGAGACCCAGTACTTC.

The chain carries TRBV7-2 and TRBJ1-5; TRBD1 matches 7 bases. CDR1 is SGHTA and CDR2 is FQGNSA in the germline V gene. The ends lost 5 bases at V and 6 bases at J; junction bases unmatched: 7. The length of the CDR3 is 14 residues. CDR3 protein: CASSHDRAVQPQHF. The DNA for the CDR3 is TGTGCCAGCAGCCACGACAGGGCTGTTCAGCCCCAGCATTTT.

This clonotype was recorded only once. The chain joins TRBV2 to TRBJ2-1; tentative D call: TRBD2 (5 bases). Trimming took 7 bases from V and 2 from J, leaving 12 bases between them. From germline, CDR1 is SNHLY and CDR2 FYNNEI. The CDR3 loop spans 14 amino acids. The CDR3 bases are TGTGCCAGCATGAGGGAGAGCCCCTACAATGAGCAGTTCTTC. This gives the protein CASMRESPYNEQFF.

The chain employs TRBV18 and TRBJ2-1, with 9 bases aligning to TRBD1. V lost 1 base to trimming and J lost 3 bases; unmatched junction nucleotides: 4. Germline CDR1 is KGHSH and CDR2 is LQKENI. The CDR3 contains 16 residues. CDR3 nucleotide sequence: TGTGCCAGCTCACCACGACAGGGGGTGGTCTACAATGAGCAGTTCTTC. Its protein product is CASSPRQGVVYNEQFF.

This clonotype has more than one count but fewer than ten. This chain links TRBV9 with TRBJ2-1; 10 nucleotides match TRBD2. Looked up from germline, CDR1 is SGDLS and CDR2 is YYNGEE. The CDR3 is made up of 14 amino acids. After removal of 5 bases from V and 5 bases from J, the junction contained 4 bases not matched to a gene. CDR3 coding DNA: TGTGCCAGCAGTTTAGCGGGGGGAGACAATGAGCAGTTCTTC. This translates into CASSLAGGDNEQFF.

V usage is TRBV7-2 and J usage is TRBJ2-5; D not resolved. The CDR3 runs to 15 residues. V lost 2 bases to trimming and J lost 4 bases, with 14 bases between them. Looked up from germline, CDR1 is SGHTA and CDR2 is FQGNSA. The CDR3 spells CASSLPWNYIETQYF. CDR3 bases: TGTGCCAGCAGCTTACCTTGGAACTATATAGAGACCCAGTACTTC.